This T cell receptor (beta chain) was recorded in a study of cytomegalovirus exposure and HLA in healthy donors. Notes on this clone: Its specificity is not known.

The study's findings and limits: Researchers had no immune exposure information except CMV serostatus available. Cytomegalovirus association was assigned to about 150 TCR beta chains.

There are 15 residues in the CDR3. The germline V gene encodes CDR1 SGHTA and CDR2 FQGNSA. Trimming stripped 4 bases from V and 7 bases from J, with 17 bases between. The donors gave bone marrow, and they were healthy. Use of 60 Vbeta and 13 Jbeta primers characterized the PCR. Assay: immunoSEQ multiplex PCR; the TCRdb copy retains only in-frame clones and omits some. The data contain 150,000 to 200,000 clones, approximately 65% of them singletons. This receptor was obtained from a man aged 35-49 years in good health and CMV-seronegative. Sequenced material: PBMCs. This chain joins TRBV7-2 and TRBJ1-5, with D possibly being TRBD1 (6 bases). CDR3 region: CASSSSDSPWQPQHF. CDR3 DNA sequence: TGTGCCAGCAGCTCCTCGGACAGCCCTTGGCAGCCCCAGCATTTT.